This T cell receptor beta chain was recorded in a study of shared T cell receptors in the human thymus. Germline values: CDR1 SNHLY, CDR2 FYNNEI. Trimming took 5 bases from V and 4 from J; bases not matched to a gene: 6. The CDR3 is 16 residues long. The repertoire was sequenced with immunoSEQ multiplex PCR; TCRdb's copy has only in-frame clones and lacks some. The sample includes about 730,000 clones, 80% to 90% of them seen just once. In its sample, this clone was seen once. The same data also contributed to another study, on human thymus T cells. That source reports: Immunologically healthy infants in Finland undergoing congenital heart defect surgery were the donors. Thymic samples were excised during corrective heart operations. Seemingly biased V and J gene usage marked thymic and blood repertoires. There were highly overlapping thymic repertoires among unrelated individuals, as related research reported.

The V and J genes are TRBV2 and TRBJ2-3, with 13 bases matching TRBD2. Source material: thymocytes. This TCR was sampled from a girl under three years old with a congenital heart defect. CDR3 loop: CASSTRTSGGPDTQYF. DNA for the CDR3: TGTGCCAGCAGTACTCGGACTAGCGGGGGTCCAGATACGCAGTATTTT.